A single sample is the source of the 23 T cell receptor beta chains below, sequenced in a study of cytomegalovirus exposure and HLA in healthy donors. PCR employed 60 Vbeta and 13 Jbeta primers. This table comes from immunoSEQ multiplex PCR, and its TCRdb copy is limited to in-frame clones, with some not included. In the table there are some 120,000 clones, about four fifths of which are singletons. The sequencing sample was made of PBMCs. The receptors shown here come from a man between 18 and 29 years old in good health and CMV-seronegative.

V and J are TRBV28 and TRBJ2-7; TRBD1 agrees at 11 bases. Trimming cost V 3 bases and J 5 bases; bases outside gene matches: 6. Germline V gene lookup returns CDR1 MDHEN and CDR2 SYDVKM. This CDR3 comprises 15 residues. CDR3: CASSFRDRGGNEQYF. Here the CDR3 DNA reads TGTGCCAGCAGTTTTAGGGACAGGGGGGGTAACGAGCAGTACTTC. The complete variable domain, with remaining parts taken from reference TRBV28 and TRBJ2-7, reads DVKVTQSSRYLVKRTGEKVFLECVQDMDHENMFWYRQDPGLGLRLIYFSYDVKMKEKGDIPEGYSVSREKKERFSLILESASTNQTSMYLCASSFRDRGGNEQYFGPGTRLTVT.

This clone showed up just a few times. The J gene is TRBJ2-7, the V gene TRBV10-3, with 8 bases that match TRBD1. This CDR3 contains 14 residues. Trimming removed 4 bases from V and 5 bases from J; junction bases left unmatched: 7. Germline V gene data show CDR1 as ENHRY and CDR2 as SYGVKD. CDR3 bases: TGTGCCATCAGTGCGACAGGGGTCCGCCACGAGCAGTACTTC. Its protein product is CAISATGVRHEQYF.

The gene calls are TRBV5-8 and TRBJ2-7; 7 bases fit TRBD1. CDR1 is SGHTS and CDR2 is YDEGEE in the germline V gene. With 0 bases clipped from V and 2 bases from J, the junction kept 5 bases outside the gene matches. The CDR3 extends over 15 amino acids. CDR3: CASSLATTGTYEQYV. The CDR3 nucleotides are TGTGCCAGCAGCTTGGCCACGACAGGGACCTACGAGCAGTACGTC.

In its sample, this clone was seen a few times. V and J are TRBV4-3 and TRBJ2-3; D is ambiguous. The germline CDR1 and CDR2 sequences are LGHNA and YSLEER. CDR3 length: 14 amino acids. V lost 1 base and J 5 bases, leaving 10 bases between the germline ends. The CDR3 region has the DNA TGCGCCAGCAGCCAAGGTACCTCTAGAGATACGCAGTATTTT. Its protein is CASSQGTSRDTQYF.

Only a few counts were recorded for this clone. The chain links TRBV5-1 to TRBJ2-3; tentatively, D is TRBD1 (8 bases). The CDR3 has 17 amino acids. The germline V gene has CDR1 SGHRS and CDR2 YFSETQ. Trimming cost V 1 base and J 6 bases, with 21 bases left between them. This CDR3 reads CASSLSLTGGEGDTQYF. DNA of the CDR3: TGCGCCAGCAGCTTGTCTCTAACAGGGGGGGAAGGTGATACGCAGTATTTT.

Only a few counts were recorded for this clone. The CDR3 DNA follows: TGTGCCAGCACGAGATCAGGACAGAGTAATGAAAAACTGTTTTTT. This sequence encodes CASTRSGQSNEKLFF. The chain combines TRBV2 with TRBJ1-4; D is possibly TRBD1 (6 bases). The CDR3 loop spans 15 amino acids. Germline V lookup: CDR1 SNHLY, CDR2 FYNNEI. Trimming left V 7 bases short and J 4 bases short, with 16 bases between.

This clone has just a few counts. The rearrangement links TRBV4-1 to TRBJ1-4, with D tentatively TRBD1 (6 bases). This CDR3 contains 15 residues. The germline CDR1 and CDR2 sequences are MGHRA and YSYEKL. Trimming cost V 4 bases and J 3 bases, with 12 bases left between them. The CDR3 region is CASSPGDAANEKLFF. The CDR3 DNA reads as TGCGCCAGCAGCCCAGGGGACGCAGCTAATGAAAAACTGTTTTTT.

The chain is built from TRBV6-1 and TRBJ2-7; TRBD1 matches 7 bases. The germline gives CDR1 MNHNS, CDR2 SASEGT. Trimming cost V 4 bases and J 4 bases; bases outside gene matches: 4. There are 13 residues in the CDR3. The DNA of the CDR3 is TGTGCCAGCAGTGGGGACAGTTATTACGAGCAGTACTTC. Its translation is CASSGDSYYEQYF.

The chain carries TRBV5-5 and TRBJ2-7; TRBD2 aligns across 13 bases. CDR3 length: 15 residues. J was trimmed by 3 bases and V by 3 bases; bases with no gene match: 3. Germline V lookup: CDR1 SGHKS, CDR2 YYEKEE (reference sequence). CDR3 loop: CASSWTSGSLYEQYF. The DNA for the CDR3 is TGTGCCAGCAGCTGGACTAGCGGGAGTCTCTACGAGCAGTACTTC.

The chain employs TRBV7-9 and TRBJ1-2, with 8 bases lining up with TRBD1. The CDR3 is made up of 13 amino acids. V was clipped by 5 bases and J by 5 bases; unmatched bases: 4. Per germline, CDR1 SEHNR and CDR2 FQNEAQ (reference sequence). The CDR3 coding sequence is TGTGCCAGCAGCGCAGGACAGGGATATGGCTACACCTTC. Its translation: CASSAGQGYGYTF. Using reference TRBV7-9 and TRBJ1-2 for the parts outside the CDR3, the full variable domain is DTGVSQNPRHKITKRGQNVTFRCDPISEHNRLYWYRQTLGQGPEFLTYFQNEAQLEKSRLLSDRFSAERPKGSFSTLEIQRTEQGDSAMYLCASSAGQGYGYTFGSGTRLTVV.

This clone was observed a handful of times. The CDR3 sequence: CASSPGGETQYF. Written as DNA, the CDR3 is TGTGCCAGCAGCCCTGGGGGGGAGACCCAGTACTTC. The V and J genes are TRBV5-6 and TRBJ2-5, with D possibly matching TRBD2 (6 bases). The CDR3 has 12 amino acids. CDR1 and CDR2 from the germline V gene are SGHDT and YYEEEE. Trimming shortened V by 4 bases and J by 5 bases, and 9 bases separated the two germline ends.

The chain combines TRBV19 with TRBJ2-1; maybe TRBD2 (6 bases). CDR3 length: 15 amino acids. V lost 3 bases and J lost 4, with 13 bases in between. Germline V lookup: CDR1 LNHDA, CDR2 SQIVND (reference sequence). The CDR3, as DNA: TGTGCCAGTAGTATGACCGGGACTGCATACAATGAGCAGTTCTTC. Its protein product is CASSMTGTAYNEQFF. Full variable domain (missing parts from reference TRBV19 and TRBJ2-1): DGGITQSPKYLFRKEGQNVTLSCEQNLNHDAMYWYRQDPGQGLRLIYYSQIVNDFQKGDIAEGYSVSREKKESFPLTVTSAQKNPTAFYLCASSMTGTAYNEQFFGPGTRLTVL.

The rearrangement links TRBV9 to TRBJ1-2; 9 nucleotides agree with TRBD1. The CDR3 spans 16 residues. The germline V gene has CDR1 SGDLS and CDR2 YYNGEE. With 3 bases clipped from V and 6 bases from J, the junction kept 12 bases outside the gene matches. In DNA form, the CDR3 reads TGTGCCAGCAGCGCGCAGCGGTCCGGGACAGGGAATGGCTACACCTTC. Translated: CASSAQRSGTGNGYTF.

The gene calls are TRBV6-6 and TRBJ1-2; 7 bases align to TRBD1. CDR1 is MNHNY, CDR2 SVGAGI, per germline (reference sequence). CDR3 length: 16 amino acids. J lost 7 bases, V lost 5 bases, and 16 bases had no gene match. The CDR3 DNA reads TGTGCCAGCAGTCACCGGCCCCGGGACAGTTCATTTGGCTACACCTTC. Protein product: CASSHRPRDSSFGYTF.

This clone was seen a handful of times. This rearrangement joins TRBV2 to TRBJ1-1; D uncertain. In germline, CDR1 is SNHLY, CDR2 FYNNEI. Trimming shortened V by 11 bases and J by 0 bases, and 7 bases separated the two germline ends. The CDR3 is 11 residues long. The CDR3 protein is CAGAMNTEAFF. CDR3 nucleotides: TGTGCCGGAGCGATGAACACTGAAGCTTTCTTT. The full variable domain, completed using reference TRBV2 and TRBJ1-1, is EPEVTQTPSHQVTQMGQEVILRCVPISNHLYFYWYRQILGQKVEFLVSFYNNEISEKSEIFDDQFSVERPDGSNFTLKIRSTKLEDSAMYFCAGAMNTEAFFGQGTRLTVV.

To note about this clone: Within the sample, other DNA sequences also encode this same CDR3. J is TRBJ2-7 and V is TRBV18; D is uncertain. Germline V lookup: CDR1 KGHSH, CDR2 LQKENI. This CDR3 has 12 residues. The V gene lost 2 bases and the J gene lost 3 bases, with 5 bases spanning the gap. The CDR3 coding sequence is TGTGCCAGCTCACCAGGCAGCTACGAGCAGTACTTC. It is translated as CASSPGSYEQYF.

J is TRBJ2-5 and V is TRBV10-3; 7 nucleotides agree with TRBD1. CDR3 length equals 14 residues. The V and J ends lost 4 bases and 5 bases, in that order; junction bases with no gene match: 7. From germline, CDR1 is ENHRY and CDR2 SYGVKD. CDR3 sequence reads: CAISGTGDSETQYF. The DNA of the CDR3 is TGTGCCATCAGTGGAACAGGGGATAGCGAGACCCAGTACTTC.

V usage is TRBV19 and J usage is TRBJ2-5; TRBD1 aligns across 8 bases. Germline V CDR1 and CDR2: LNHDA, SQIVND (reference sequence). The CDR3 runs 15 residues. With V trimmed by 6 bases and J by 2 bases, 8 bases remained unmatched. The CDR3 protein is CASSGWTGRQETQYF. CDR3 in DNA: TGTGCCAGTAGCGGGTGGACAGGGAGACAAGAGACCCAGTACTTC.

This rearrangement joins TRBV6-6 to TRBJ1-2, with D perhaps matching TRBD1 (6 bases). Germline CDR1 MNHNY, CDR2 SVGAGI (reference sequence). The CDR3 totals 14 residues. V was clipped by 0 bases and J by 6 bases, with 11 bases between them. The CDR3 is CASSYSGTFDGYTF. CDR3 nucleotides: TGTGCCAGCAGTTACTCAGGGACATTTGATGGCTACACCTTC.

The chain combines TRBV7-9 with TRBJ2-1, with D possibly TRBD2 on 6 matching bases. V lost 1 base and J 2 bases, leaving 15 bases between the germline ends. The CDR3 is 17 amino acids. The germline CDR1 and CDR2 sequences are SEHNR and FQNEAQ (reference sequence). The CDR3 spells CASSLEASAKPYNEQFF. The CDR3 DNA reads as TGTGCCAGCAGCTTAGAAGCTAGCGCCAAACCCTACAATGAGCAGTTCTTC.

This chain joins TRBV19 and TRBJ2-2, with 7 bases that match TRBD1. Germline V gene data show CDR1 as LNHDA and CDR2 as SQIVND (reference sequence). V was pared by 5 bases and J by 2 bases, with 5 bases of the junction left unmatched. The CDR3 is 15 residues long. The CDR3 DNA follows: TGTGCCAGTAGTCGACAGGGCTACAACACCGGGGAGCTGTTTTTT. Amino acid sequence: CASSRQGYNTGELFF.

V and J are TRBV27 and TRBJ2-3; 9 bases are shared with TRBD2. With V trimmed by 7 bases and J by 3 bases, 14 bases remained unmatched. Per germline, CDR1 MNHEY and CDR2 SMNVEV (reference sequence). This CDR3 spans 17 amino acids. This chain's CDR3 is CASMRREGLRVTDTQYF. CDR3 in DNA: TGTGCCAGCATGAGGCGGGAGGGCCTAAGGGTTACAGATACGCAGTATTTT.

This sequence joins TRBV6-1 and TRBJ2-1; D remains unclear. Germline V gives CDR1 MNHNS, CDR2 SASEGT. The V and J ends lost 1 base and 5 bases respectively, with 12 bases between them. The CDR3 is 15 amino acids. The CDR3 is CASSEGSPYNNEQFF. CDR3 DNA sequence: TGTGCCAGCAGTGAAGGCTCACCCTATAACAATGAGCAGTTCTTC.